What follows are 26 T cell receptor beta chains derived from one specimen sequenced in a study of T cells in Graves' hyperthyroidism and ophthalmopathy. Amplification yielded TCR beta CDR3 regions, with RNA transcripts as the source. TCR CDR3 underwent first-round RT-PCR with the HTBI primer set. TCRdb re-analysed the multiplex PCR reads in MiXCR, keeping a single row per CDR3 protein. The sample lists some 500,000 distinct CDR3 sequences, around 16% seen once, with 25% to 30% in the top ten. The sample was blood. These receptors were taken from a woman in her twenties or thirties with Graves' ophthalmopathy.

This clonotype was observed many times. The rearrangement uses TRBV3-1 and TRBJ2-1, with 13 bases aligning to TRBD2. V was pared by 1 base and J by 8 bases, with 5 bases of the junction left unmatched. The CDR3 covers 16 residues. In germline, CDR1 is LGHDT, CDR2 YNNKEL (reference sequence). This CDR3 is CASSQGTSGSAHEQFF. The CDR3 coding sequence is TGTGCCAGCAGCCAAGGGACTAGCGGGAGTGCTCATGAGCAGTTCTTC.

This clonotype occurred many times. The chain carries TRBV3-1 and TRBJ2-1; a weak D match, TRBD1 (6 bases). This CDR3 region has 12 residues. The V gene lost 7 bases and the J gene lost 9 bases, with 13 bases spanning the gap. The germline gives CDR1 LGHDT, CDR2 YNNKEL (reference sequence). The chain's CDR3 is CASTQGHGEQFF. DNA for the CDR3: TGTGCCAGCACCCAGGGACATGGTGAGCAGTTCTTC.

This clonotype has at least ten counts. V is TRBV20-1 and J is TRBJ2-3, with 10 bases identical to TRBD2. Germline CDR1 is DFQATT and CDR2 is SNEGSKA (reference sequence). The V gene end was trimmed by 0 bases and the J gene end by 5 bases; junction bases not matched to a gene: 5. The CDR3 runs to 15 residues. The CDR3 region is CSARDLAGEVDTQYF. Written as DNA, the CDR3 is TGCAGTGCTAGAGATCTAGCGGGAGAAGTAGATACGCAGTATTTT.

The sample holds many counts of this clonotype. The chain combines TRBV5-1 with TRBJ2-1; no clear D. The CDR3 totals 13 residues. V was pared by 0 bases and J by 6 bases, with 7 bases between. Germline assignment: CDR1 SGHRS and CDR2 YFSETQ. CDR3 protein: CASSLDGSNEQFF. The CDR3, as DNA: TGCGCCAGCAGCTTGGACGGGTCCAATGAGCAGTTCTTC.

This clonotype was observed many times. The V call is TRBV20-1, the J call TRBJ2-3; D gene ambiguous. Germline V gene data show CDR1 as DFQATT and CDR2 as SNEGSKA (reference sequence). With 7 bases removed from V and 3 bases from J, the gap between germline ends came to 8 bases. This CDR3 has 11 residues. This CDR3 is CSVERTDTQYF. CDR3 nucleotide sequence: TGCAGTGTCGAGAGAACAGATACGCAGTATTTT.

The chain combines TRBV27 with TRBJ2-7; D unclear. This CDR3 contains 14 residues. The V end lost 1 base, the J end lost 2 bases, and 9 bases lay between the germline ends. Germline V gene lookup returns CDR1 MNHEY and CDR2 SMNVEV (reference sequence). The CDR3 loop reads CASSLFAEPYEQYF. CDR3 DNA: TGTGCCAGCAGTTTATTTGCCGAACCCTACGAGCAGTACTTC.

The CDR3 here is CAIRLQGGYEQYF. For the CDR3, the DNA is TGTGCCATCAGATTGCAGGGGGGGTACGAGCAGTACTTC. The chain links TRBV10-3 to TRBJ2-7; either TRBD1 or TRBD2 may fit D (7 bases each). V lost 6 bases, J lost 4 bases, and 13 bases lay in between. The CDR3 is made up of 13 amino acids. Germline lookup yields CDR1 ENHRY and CDR2 SYGVKD.

A note on this clonotype: A much more abundant neighbour one base away suggests this may be a read error. The V gene is TRBV5-1, the J gene TRBJ2-6; D not resolved. The V end was cut by 2 bases, the J end by 6 bases, with 9 bases between. In germline, CDR1 is SGHRS, CDR2 YFSETQ. This CDR3 is 14 amino acids long. The CDR3: CASSFSNQANVLTF. The CDR3 DNA is TGCGCCAGCAGCTTTTCTAACCAGGCCAACGTCCTGACTTTC.

There are many counts of this clonotype. The chain employs TRBV3-1 and TRBJ2-5; weak D call: TRBD2 (6 bases). Germline CDR1 and CDR2: LGHDT and YNNKEL (reference sequence). Trimming pared 4 bases from V and 4 bases from J, leaving 13 bases between. CDR3 length equals 14 residues. CDR3 DNA sequence: TGTGCCAGCAGCCCAATTGGGACTCGAGAGACCCAGTACTTC. It codes for CASSPIGTRETQYF.

This clonotype has just one count. Being one base from a much bigger clone, this may be a read error. The chain combines TRBV24-1 with TRBJ2-7; 8 bases fit TRBD1. The CDR3 length is 16 residues. Trimming removed 4 bases from V and 3 bases from J; junction bases left unmatched: 10. From germline, CDR1 is KGHDR and CDR2 SFDVKD. The CDR3 DNA reads TGTGCCACCAGTGACGCCCGGACAGGGTCTGGCTACGAGCAGTACTTC. It codes for CATSDARTGSGYEQYF.

The gene calls are TRBV2 and TRBJ2-1; 9 bases are shared with TRBD2. V shed 7 bases and J 4 bases; nucleotides not matched to a gene: 8. The germline V gene encodes CDR1 SNHLY and CDR2 FYNNEI. The CDR3 is made up of 15 amino acids. The CDR3 loop reads CASKGTSLWYNEQFF. The DNA of the CDR3 is TGTGCCAGCAAAGGGACTAGCCTTTGGTACAATGAGCAGTTCTTC. Using reference TRBV2 and TRBJ2-1 for the parts outside the CDR3, the full variable domain is EPEVTQTPSHQVTQMGQEVILRCVPISNHLYFYWYRQILGQKVEFLVSFYNNEISEKSEIFDDQFSVERPDGSNFTLKIRSTKLEDSAMYFCASKGTSLWYNEQFFGPGTRLTVL.

This clonotype was counted ten times or more. The rearrangement joins TRBV11-3 to TRBJ2-3, with D perhaps matching TRBD1 (6 bases). The germline CDR1 and CDR2 sequences are SGHNT and YENEEA. CDR3 length equals 16 residues. The V end lost 0 bases, the J end lost 2 bases, and 12 bases lay between the germline ends. CDR3 protein: CASSLDLTGNTDTQYF. In nucleotides, the CDR3 is TGTGCCAGCAGCTTAGATTTAACAGGGAACACAGATACGCAGTATTTT.

Notes on this clonotype: A much larger clone lies one base from this, so it may be a read error. The V call is TRBV27, the J call TRBJ2-3, with 10 bases identical to TRBD2. V shed 5 bases and J 5 bases; nucleotides not matched to a gene: 10. Germline values: CDR1 MNHEY, CDR2 SMNVEV (reference sequence). This CDR3 region has 16 residues. CDR3 residues: CASSPYGLAAIDTQYF. The DNA of the CDR3 is TGTGCCAGCAGTCCCTATGGACTAGCGGCTATAGATACGCAGTATTTT.

This clonotype was recorded many times. The chain is built from TRBV12-3 or TRBV12-4 and TRBJ2-7; tentatively, D is TRBD1 or TRBD2 (5 bases each). Trimming pared 6 bases from V and 2 bases from J, leaving 14 bases between. This CDR3 has 14 amino acids. As DNA, the CDR3 is TGTGCCAGCAGCCTTGGGACCCGCACCTACGAGCAGTACTTC. As protein: CASSLGTRTYEQYF.

This clonotype was detected only once. This may be a read error: a much more frequent sequence differs by one nucleotide. V gene TRBV20-1 combines with J gene TRBJ1-1; D perhaps matches TRBD1 (6 bases). The CDR3 is made up of 13 amino acids. The germline V gene has CDR1 DFQATT and CDR2 SNEGSKA (reference sequence). CDR3 sequence: CSARGDRNTVAFF. Here the CDR3 DNA reads TGCAGTGCAAGGGGGGACCGGAACACTGTAGCTTTCTTT.

This clonotype was recorded many times. The chain employs TRBV2 and TRBJ2-7, with D unresolved. The ends were cut back, 8 bases at V and 0 bases at J, with 17 bases in the middle. This CDR3 has 15 residues. The germline V gene has CDR1 SNHLY and CDR2 FYNNEI. CDR3 region: CASCQDGISSYEQYF. The CDR3 DNA sequence: TGTGCCAGCTGCCAAGACGGAATAAGCTCCTACGAGCAGTACTTC. The full variable domain, its missing parts supplied by reference TRBV2 and TRBJ2-7, is EPEVTQTPSHQVTQMGQEVILRCVPISNHLYFYWYRQILGQKVEFLVSFYNNEISEKSEIFDDQFSVERPDGSNFTLKIRSTKLEDSAMYFCASCQDGISSYEQYFGPGTRLTVT.

This chain joins TRBV7-9 and TRBJ2-2, with 8 bases matching TRBD1. V was pared by 4 bases and J by 0 bases, with 10 bases of the junction left unmatched. The CDR3 extends over 18 amino acids. Germline CDR1 reads SEHNR; CDR2 reads FQNEAQ (reference sequence). In nucleotides, the CDR3 is TGTGCCAGCAGCTCCCGGACAGGGAACATCGCGAACACCGGGGAGCTGTTTTTT. It codes for CASSSRTGNIANTGELFF.

Only a few counts were recorded for this clonotype. The V gene is TRBV11-2, the J gene TRBJ1-1; D uncertain. This CDR3 is 13 amino acids long. From germline, CDR1 is SGHAT and CDR2 FQNNGV. Trimming left V 5 bases short and J 0 bases short, with 7 bases between. CDR3 residues: CASSIPVNTEAFF. The DNA for the CDR3 is TGTGCCAGCAGCATCCCAGTGAACACTGAAGCTTTCTTT.

This clonotype was counted only a few times. The chain has TRBV27 and TRBJ2-2; 8 nucleotides line up with TRBD1. This CDR3 contains 16 residues. The junction had 11 bases not matched to a gene; V was cut back by 5 bases and J by 6 bases. Germline loops: CDR1 MNHEY, CDR2 SMNVEV (reference sequence). The CDR3 sequence: CASSIRQGKRAGELFF. For the CDR3, the DNA is TGTGCCAGCAGTATTAGACAGGGGAAAAGGGCCGGGGAGCTGTTTTTT.

This clonotype was counted only a few times. The chain combines TRBV4-3 with TRBJ2-6; D unresolved. V was shortened by 0 bases and J by 6 bases, with 6 bases between the two germline ends. This CDR3 comprises 14 residues. CDR1 and CDR2 from the germline V gene are LGHNA and YSLEER. CDR3 sequence (DNA): TGCGCCAGCAGCCAAGACCCTGAGGCCAACGTCCTGACTTTC. This translates into CASSQDPEANVLTF.

CDR3 DNA: TGCGCCAGCAGGAGACCACAGGAGTACGAGCAGTACTTC. Translating gives CASRRPQEYEQYF. The chain carries TRBV5-1 and TRBJ2-7; a weak D match, TRBD1 (5 bases). This CDR3 is built from 13 residues. From germline, CDR1 is SGHRS and CDR2 YFSETQ. V was cut by 5 bases and J by 4 bases, with 13 bases left in between.

The V call is TRBV7-9, the J call TRBJ2-4; possibly TRBD1 for D (5 bases). Trimming shortened V by 5 bases and J by 1 base, and 21 bases separated the two germline ends. Germline-derived CDR1 and CDR2 are SEHNR and FQNEAQ (reference sequence). This CDR3 spans 18 amino acids. In DNA, the CDR3 is TGTGCCAGCAGCACACGACCCGACAGTAGTCTGGCCAAAAACATTCAGTACTTC. Its translation: CASSTRPDSSLAKNIQYF.

This clonotype has ten or more counts. In DNA form, the CDR3 reads TGTGCCAGCAGCTCGGAGCGCTACGAGCAGTACTTC. It codes for CASSSERYEQYF. This sequence joins TRBV6-2 or TRBV6-3 and TRBJ2-7; D remains unclear. The CDR3 spans 12 residues. Germline lookup yields CDR1 MNHEY and CDR2 SVGEGT. Trimming stripped 6 bases from V and 3 bases from J, with 9 bases between.

In this sample, this clonotype turned up a few times. The V gene is TRBV7-2, the J gene TRBJ2-3; possibly TRBD2 for D (6 bases). CDR1 is SGHTA, CDR2 FQGNSA, per germline. This CDR3 spans 16 amino acids. V was cut by 1 base and J by 6 bases, with 17 bases left in between. This CDR3 is CASSLEPRRERDTQYF. The CDR3 nucleotides are TGTGCCAGCAGCTTAGAACCCAGGCGGGAACGGGATACGCAGTATTTT.

The rearrangement links TRBV6-4 to TRBJ2-7, with unresolved D. V shed 4 bases and J shed 3 bases, with 13 bases lying between them. This CDR3 is built from 14 residues. Germline CDR1 MRHNA, CDR2 SNTAGT. This CDR3 reads CASSGREGVYEQYF. CDR3 in DNA: TGTGCCAGCAGTGGTCGTGAAGGAGTCTACGAGCAGTACTTC.

This CDR3 is CASSPTSGPLGTQYF. The CDR3 DNA is TGTGCCAGCAGCCCAACTAGCGGCCCGCTGGGGACCCAGTACTTC. V is TRBV7-8 and J is TRBJ2-5; TRBD2 agrees at 8 bases. The CDR3 extends over 15 amino acids. The ends lost 5 bases at V and 7 bases at J; junction bases unmatched: 12. The germline gives CDR1 SGHVS, CDR2 FQNEAQ.